The 28 T cell receptor beta chains in this list originate from one sample, sequenced in a study of blood T cell repertoires in COVID-19. Sequencing was performed with immunoSEQ multiplex PCR; in TCRdb, only in-frame clones are kept and a portion is missing. The sample includes fewer than 65,000 clones, 70% to 85% of them seen just once. The material sequenced was peripheral blood. These receptors were obtained from a man between 65 and 85 years old with acute or convalescent COVID-19.

The J gene is TRBJ1-2, the V gene TRBV4-2, with D possibly TRBD1 on 6 matching bases. This CDR3 comprises 15 residues. The ends were cut back, 0 bases at V and 4 bases at J, with 12 bases in the middle. Germline lookup yields CDR1 LGHNA and CDR2 YNFKEQ. As DNA, the CDR3 is TGTGCCAGCAGCCAAGATTACAGGGCGGGCTATGGCTACACCTTC. It yields the protein CASSQDYRAGYGYTF.

The gene calls are TRBV4-1 and TRBJ2-2; 8 bases are shared with TRBD2. CDR1 is MGHRA, CDR2 YSYEKL, per germline. The CDR3 contains 18 residues. V lost 2 bases to trimming and J lost 0 bases; unmatched junction nucleotides: 8. CDR3 coding DNA: TGCGCCAGCAGCCAAAGGGCGGCGGGGGGAACGAACACCGGGGAGCTGTTTTTT. It codes for CASSQRAAGGTNTGELFF.

The chain employs TRBV27 and TRBJ1-1; a possible D gene is TRBD1 (5 bases). Trimming left V 8 bases short and J 3 bases short, with 13 bases between. The CDR3 loop spans 13 amino acids. Germline lookup yields CDR1 MNHEY and CDR2 SMNVEV (reference sequence). The CDR3 loop is CASSNLRDTEAFF. DNA for the CDR3: TGTGCCAGCTCAAACCTCAGGGACACTGAAGCTTTCTTT.

J is TRBJ2-5 and V is TRBV5-1; 7 nucleotides align to TRBD1. This CDR3 is 15 amino acids long. With 3 bases clipped from V and 1 base from J, the junction kept 6 bases outside the gene matches. CDR1 is SGHRS and CDR2 is YFSETQ in the germline V gene. CDR3 loop: CASSSIQGSQETQYF. DNA of the CDR3: TGCGCCAGCAGCTCTATACAGGGGTCCCAAGAGACCCAGTACTTC.

The J gene is TRBJ2-7, the V gene TRBV5-1; D gene ambiguous. V lost 4 bases to trimming and J lost 0 bases, with 14 bases between them. The germline V gene has CDR1 SGHRS and CDR2 YFSETQ. The CDR3 consists of 15 residues. Here the CDR3 reads CASSPSGESSYEQYF. The DNA for the CDR3 is TGCGCCAGCAGCCCCTCGGGTGAGAGCTCCTACGAGCAGTACTTC.

The sample holds a few counts of this clone. This chain links TRBV5-1 with TRBJ1-6; 7 bases map to TRBD1. Germline CDR1 and CDR2: SGHRS and YFSETQ. The J segment lost 5 bases and the V segment lost 1 base, leaving 3 bases of the junction unmatched. The CDR3 has 15 amino acids. CDR3 nucleotides: TGCGCCAGCAGCTTGTCGGGACAGAATAATTCACCCCTCCACTTT. This gives the protein CASSLSGQNNSPLHF.

The J gene is TRBJ2-3, the V gene TRBV4-3; no reliable D call. CDR3 length equals 13 residues. The germline CDR1 and CDR2 sequences are LGHNA and YSLEER. Trimming removed 4 bases from V and 2 bases from J, with 7 bases in between. This chain's CDR3 is CASSPELTDTQYF. The CDR3 nucleotides are TGCGCCAGCAGCCCGGAGCTCACAGATACGCAGTATTTT.

The V gene is TRBV11-3, the J gene TRBJ2-5; TRBD1 aligns across 7 bases. The CDR3 consists of 14 residues. CDR1 and CDR2 (germline): SGHNT, YENEEA. The V and J ends lost 4 bases and 6 bases, in that order; junction bases with no gene match: 8. CDR3 in DNA: TGTGCCAGCAGCTCAATACAGGGGCCACAGACCCAGTACTTC. As protein: CASSSIQGPQTQYF.

V gene TRBV9 combines with J gene TRBJ2-1, with 8 bases aligning to TRBD2. Trimming took 0 bases from V and 3 from J; bases not matched to a gene: 5. The CDR3 totals 16 residues. The germline V gene encodes CDR1 SGDLS and CDR2 YYNGEE. The CDR3: CASSVGLAGGYNEQFF. The CDR3 nucleotides are TGTGCCAGCAGCGTAGGTCTCGCGGGAGGCTACAATGAGCAGTTCTTC.

The chain employs TRBV7-9 and TRBJ2-3; D may be TRBD1 (6 bases). Between the trimmed V and J ends, which lost 5 bases and 2 bases, there was a span of 17 bases. Germline V gene lookup returns CDR1 SEHNR and CDR2 FQNEAQ (reference sequence). The CDR3 sequence is 16 residues long. The CDR3 reads CASSTGPDRYTDTQYF. As DNA, the CDR3 is TGTGCCAGCAGCACCGGACCGGACAGATACACAGATACGCAGTATTTT.

CDR3 sequence (DNA): TGTGCCAGCAGTCAGACCGGGACAGGGGTGTCACCCCTCCACTTT. Its protein product is CASSQTGTGVSPLHF. The chain employs TRBV25-1 and TRBJ1-6, with TRBD1 identical over 10 bases. The germline V gene has CDR1 MGHDK and CDR2 SYGVNS. The CDR3 is 15 amino acids. V gave up 5 bases and J gave up 10 bases; unmatched junction bases: 8. The variable domain in full, completed from reference TRBV25-1 and TRBJ1-6, reads EADIYQTPRYLVIGTGKKITLECSQTMGHDKMYWYQQDPGMELHLIHYSYGVNSTEKGDLSSESTVSRIRTEHFPLTLESARPSHTSQYLCASSQTGTGVSPLHFGNGTRLTVT.

The rearrangement links TRBV6-5 to TRBJ2-3; 10 positions match TRBD2. V gave up 7 bases and J gave up 6 bases; unmatched junction bases: 7. This CDR3 region has 14 residues. Germline-derived CDR1 and CDR2 are MNHEY and SVGAGI. The CDR3 DNA sequence: TGTGCCAGCATCGAGCGGGGGGGCGGGGATACGCAGTATTTT. Its protein product is CASIERGGGDTQYF.

The chain is built from TRBV5-6 and TRBJ1-1, with 7 bases that match TRBD1. Germline V CDR1 and CDR2: SGHDT, YYEEEE. Trimming took 4 bases from V and 3 from J; bases not matched to a gene: 9. The CDR3 is 15 residues long. CDR3 coding DNA: TGTGCCAGCAGCACAGGGATCGACAGGGACACTGAAGCTTTCTTT. Translation: CASSTGIDRDTEAFF.

The rearrangement uses TRBV10-3 and TRBJ2-1; the match to TRBD2 covers 11 bases. V dropped 2 bases and J dropped 7; count of bases not matched to a gene: 13. CDR1 ENHRY and CDR2 SYGVKD come from the germline V gene. The length of the CDR3 is 18 residues. The CDR3 protein is CAISEILAGGPAGNEQFF. CDR3 bases: TGTGCCATCAGTGAGATTTTAGCGGGAGGGCCAGCGGGGAATGAGCAGTTCTTC.

V and J are TRBV5-1 and TRBJ2-3, with D unclear. The germline gives CDR1 SGHRS, CDR2 YFSETQ. V was cut by 3 bases and J by 0 bases, with 5 bases left in between. This CDR3 spans 13 amino acids. The CDR3 sequence: CASSSESTDTQYF. The DNA of the CDR3 is TGCGCCAGCAGCTCAGAAAGCACAGATACGCAGTATTTT.

The J gene is TRBJ2-5, the V gene TRBV9; 8 nucleotides align to TRBD1. Per the germline V gene, CDR1 is SGDLS and CDR2 is YYNGEE. The junction had 8 bases not matched to a gene; V was cut back by 0 bases and J by 10 bases. The CDR3 runs to 14 residues. The CDR3 here is CASSVGWTTGGQYF. The CDR3 nucleotides read TGTGCCAGCAGCGTAGGATGGACTACAGGGGGCCAGTACTTC.

CDR3 residues: CASSPPMNTEAFF. The CDR3 DNA reads as TGTGCCAGCAGTCCCCCCATGAACACTGAAGCTTTCTTT. V is TRBV27 and J is TRBJ1-1; D gene unclear. The CDR3 has 13 residues. V gave up 5 bases and J gave up 0 bases, with 7 bases separating them. The germline V gene has CDR1 MNHEY and CDR2 SMNVEV (reference sequence).

The count of this clone is one. This chain joins TRBV18 and TRBJ2-3; tentatively, D is TRBD2 (6 bases). The CDR3 spans 14 residues. CDR1 and CDR2 from the germline V gene are KGHSH and LQKENI. V gave up 6 bases and J gave up 0 bases, with 10 bases separating them. CDR3 nucleotides: TGTGCCAGCTCGGAGGGAGTGAGCACAGATACGCAGTATTTT. This sequence encodes CASSEGVSTDTQYF.

The CDR3 nucleotides are TGTGCCAGCAGCTTGGTCTTCGGGGAAACTACTGGAAACACCATATATTTT. Translation: CASSLVFGETTGNTIYF. The chain couples TRBV5-5 to TRBJ1-3; D is undetermined. The germline gives CDR1 SGHKS, CDR2 YYEKEE (reference sequence). V lost 0 bases and J 2 bases, leaving 15 bases between the germline ends. This CDR3 contains 17 residues. The full variable domain, completed using reference TRBV5-5 and TRBJ1-3, is DAGVTQSPTHLIKTRGQQVTLRCSPISGHKSVSWYQQVLGQGPQFIFQYYEKEERGRGNFPDRFSARQFPNYSSELNVNALLLGDSALYLCASSLVFGETTGNTIYFGEGSWLTVV.

This chain joins TRBV19 and TRBJ2-5; D perhaps matches TRBD2 (6 bases). This CDR3 has 16 amino acids. V was trimmed by 2 bases and J by 3 bases, leaving 16 bases between them. Germline V gene sequence: CDR1 LNHDA, CDR2 SQIVND (reference sequence). The CDR3 sequence: CASSIMGGTGKETQYF. CDR3 nucleotide sequence: TGTGCCAGTAGTATAATGGGCGGGACGGGGAAAGAGACCCAGTACTTC. The whole variable domain, remainder taken from reference TRBV19 and TRBJ2-5, is DGGITQSPKYLFRKEGQNVTLSCEQNLNHDAMYWYRQDPGQGLRLIYYSQIVNDFQKGDIAEGYSVSREKKESFPLTVTSAQKNPTAFYLCASSIMGGTGKETQYFGPGTRLLVL.

V gene TRBV27 combines with J gene TRBJ2-2, with D perhaps matching TRBD2 (5 bases). The CDR3 sequence is 14 residues long. Germline loops: CDR1 MNHEY, CDR2 SMNVEV (reference sequence). V lost 5 bases and J 10 bases, leaving 17 bases between the germline ends. CDR3 in amino acids: CASSPTSGPPELFF. CDR3 sequence (DNA): TGTGCCAGCAGTCCAACTAGTGGACCCCCGGAGCTGTTTTTT.

The CDR3 loop reads CASSFSYSGAGEQFF. CDR3 nucleotide sequence: TGTGCCAGTAGTTTCTCCTATAGCGGGGCAGGTGAGCAGTTCTTC. The chain recombines TRBV19 with TRBJ2-1; 8 bases agree with TRBD2. CDR1 is LNHDA, CDR2 SQIVND, per germline (reference sequence). Trimming took 5 bases from V and 9 from J; bases not matched to a gene: 12. The CDR3 length is 15 residues.

The chain is built from TRBV5-4 and TRBJ2-3; 7 bases agree with TRBD2. V lost 5 bases, J lost 0 bases, and 3 bases stayed unmatched. The CDR3 covers 14 residues. In germline, CDR1 is SGHNT, CDR2 YYREEE (reference sequence). The CDR3 nucleotides read TGTGCCAGCAGACTAGCGACGAGCACAGATACGCAGTATTTT. Translating it yields CASRLATSTDTQYF.

The chain recombines TRBV4-1 with TRBJ2-1; D is uncertain. The V end lost 1 base, the J end lost 2 bases, and 9 bases lay between the germline ends. The CDR3 is made up of 15 amino acids. Germline assignment: CDR1 MGHRA and CDR2 YSYEKL. In DNA form, the CDR3 reads TGCGCCAGCAGCCAAGCTTCCTCTACCTACAATGAGCAGTTCTTC. It codes for CASSQASSTYNEQFF.

This clone was seen a single time. The gene calls are TRBV6-5 and TRBJ1-1; 7 bases agree with TRBD1. The CDR3 length is 15 residues. Trimming took 6 bases from V and 4 from J; bases not matched to a gene: 11. Germline-derived CDR1 and CDR2 are MNHEY and SVGAGI. The CDR3 sequence: CASSPATTGLTEAFF. Written as DNA, the CDR3 is TGTGCCAGCAGCCCCGCGACGACAGGGCTCACTGAAGCTTTCTTT.

This chain connects TRBV29-1 to TRBJ1-1, with unresolved D. The CDR3 is 12 amino acids. The ends were cut back, 6 bases at V and 9 bases at J, with 17 bases in the middle. Germline V gene lookup returns CDR1 SQVTM and CDR2 ANQGSEA. The CDR3 spells CSVGLDGGKAFF. The CDR3 nucleotides are TGCAGCGTGGGGTTGGACGGAGGGAAAGCTTTCTTT.

The rearrangement uses TRBV12-5 and TRBJ1-5; D is possibly TRBD1 (5 bases). The CDR3 contains 15 residues. From germline, CDR1 is LGHNT and CDR2 FRNRAP. Trimming left V 6 bases short and J 1 base short, with 13 bases between. For the CDR3, the DNA is TGTGCTAGTGGCCCCGGGGGACCCAGCAATCAGCCCCAGCATTTT. This encodes CASGPGGPSNQPQHF.

The chain joins TRBV7-6 to TRBJ1-1, with D unclear. CDR1 is SGHVS and CDR2 is FNYEAQ in the germline V gene. Trimming pared 3 bases from V and 3 bases from J, leaving 11 bases between. The CDR3 runs 14 residues. CDR3: CASSFEVGDTEAFF. CDR3 nucleotides: TGTGCCAGCAGCTTCGAGGTGGGTGACACTGAAGCTTTCTTT.